The 6 T cell receptor beta chains below were found in one sample sequenced in a study of cytomegalovirus exposure and HLA in healthy donors. A multiplex PCR was run with 60 Vbeta primers and 13 Jbeta primers. Only in-frame clones appear in the TCRdb table, and some are missing; sequencing was by immunoSEQ multiplex PCR. This table has over 95,000 clones, 82% appearing once. What was sequenced was PBMCs. All receptors come from a woman aged 18-29 years in good health and CMV-seronegative.

The chain employs TRBV27 and TRBJ2-7, with 12 positions matching TRBD2. Germline loops: CDR1 MNHEY, CDR2 SMNVEV (reference sequence). There are 14 residues in the CDR3. The trim removed 6 bases at V and 4 bases at J, leaving 4 bases unmatched. The CDR3 loop reads CASRTSGRYYEQYF. CDR3 nucleotides: TGTGCCAGCAGGACTAGCGGGAGATATTACGAGCAGTACTTC.

The chain carries TRBV25-1 and TRBJ2-1, with TRBD2 matching over 9 bases. The germline CDR1 and CDR2 sequences are MGHDK and SYGVNS. J gave up 5 bases and V 3 bases, and 8 bases lay outside the gene matches. The CDR3 totals 16 residues. Written as DNA, the CDR3 is TGTGCCAGCAGTGACCCATCTAGCGGGAAGAACAATGAGCAGTTCTTC. As protein: CASSDPSSGKNNEQFF.

The chain joins TRBV9 to TRBJ1-1; weak D call: TRBD1 (5 bases). V was trimmed by 4 bases and J by 0 bases, leaving 10 bases between them. The CDR3 sequence is 14 residues long. Germline V CDR1 and CDR2: SGDLS, YYNGEE. The CDR3 loop is CASSYRQLNTEAFF. The CDR3 region has the DNA TGTGCCAGCAGCTATCGACAGTTGAACACTGAAGCTTTCTTT.

The genes are TRBV6-1 and TRBJ2-5, with TRBD1 identical over 10 bases. Germline values: CDR1 MNHNS, CDR2 SASEGT. The CDR3 has 15 amino acids. V shed 10 bases and J 4 bases; nucleotides not matched to a gene: 12. CDR3 region: CATSGTGVYPETQYF. CDR3 nucleotide sequence: TGTGCCACTTCAGGGACAGGGGTTTATCCAGAGACCCAGTACTTC.

V is TRBV29-1 and J is TRBJ2-3; TRBD1 agrees at 11 bases. The CDR3 is 15 amino acids. V dropped 7 bases and J dropped 2; count of bases not matched to a gene: 8. Germline values: CDR1 SQVTM, CDR2 ANQGSEA. The CDR3, as DNA: TGCAGCGGCTGGGACAGGGGGGTTATCACAGATACGCAGTATTTT. Encoded protein: CSGWDRGVITDTQYF.

This chain joins TRBV5-1 and TRBJ2-3; TRBD2 is a possible D gene (6 bases). V gave up 0 bases and J gave up 6 bases, with 17 bases separating them. CDR3 length: 16 residues. Per the germline V gene, CDR1 is SGHRS and CDR2 is YFSETQ. Written as DNA, the CDR3 is TGCGCCAGCAGCTTGGCCCTTAGCGGCAGTGGGGATACGCAGTATTTT. This translates into CASSLALSGSGDTQYF.